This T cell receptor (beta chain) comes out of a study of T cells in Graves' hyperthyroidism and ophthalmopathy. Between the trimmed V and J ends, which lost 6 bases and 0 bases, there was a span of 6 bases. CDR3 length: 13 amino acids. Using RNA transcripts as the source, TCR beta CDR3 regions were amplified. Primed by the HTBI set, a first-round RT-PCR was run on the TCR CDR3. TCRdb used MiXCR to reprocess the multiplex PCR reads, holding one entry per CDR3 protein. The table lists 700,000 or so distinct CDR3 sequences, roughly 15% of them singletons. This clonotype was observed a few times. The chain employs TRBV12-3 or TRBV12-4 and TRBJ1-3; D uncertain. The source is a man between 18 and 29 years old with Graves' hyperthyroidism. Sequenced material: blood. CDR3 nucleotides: TGTGCCAGCAGGGTTTTCTCTGGAAACACCATATATTTT. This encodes CASRVFSGNTIYF.